This TCR beta chain is drawn from a study of blood T cells in healthy people across ages. The study drew donors from healthy Caucasian individuals in Russia aged roughly 6 to 100. This clonotype was recorded a few times. Its specificity is unknown. Study outcomes and limitations: PBMCs that were unsorted prevented a conclusive naive versus antigen-experienced comparison.

Then a second PCR, running roughly 7 to 12 cycles, was carried out with a sample-barcoded 5' primer and a J-beta primer mix. A single record per CDR3 protein comes from TCRdb applying MiXCR to the 5' RACE reads. The sample includes some 1 million distinct CDR3 sequences, more than 35% of them seen just once. There are 17 residues in the CDR3. Germline V lookup: CDR1 SGDLS, CDR2 YYNGEE. Trimming took 3 bases from V and 1 from J; bases not matched to a gene: 9. Sequenced input: blood. The TCR was taken from a woman aged 55-69 years in good health. The V gene is TRBV9, the J gene TRBJ2-7, with TRBD2 matching over 11 bases. CDR3 in DNA: TGTGCCAGCAGCGGAAGAAACATAGCGGGAGGGTCCTACGAGCAGTACTTC. Translating gives CASSGRNIAGGSYEQYF.